Presented here are 4 T cell receptor beta chains from one specimen sequenced in a study of blood T cells in healthy people across ages. A J-beta primer mix and a sample-barcoded 5' primer were used in a second PCR of roughly 7 to 12 cycles. Via MiXCR, TCRdb re-called the 5' RACE reads, giving one row per CDR3 protein. The repertoire holds 540,000 or so distinct CDR3 sequences, with 24% as singletons. These data are also associated with another study on T cells of mothers and their children.

What was sequenced was blood. The receptors here all came from a boy aged 5-17 years in good health.

The rearrangement uses TRBV2 and TRBJ2-7; the match to TRBD2 covers 7 bases. There are 14 residues in the CDR3. CDR1 SNHLY and CDR2 FYNNEI come from the germline V gene. J was trimmed by 9 bases and V by 4 bases; bases with no gene match: 12. CDR3 sequence reads: CASSARREGLGQYF. The CDR3 DNA sequence: TGTGCCAGCAGTGCAAGGAGGGAGGGCCTGGGGCAGTACTTC.

This clonotype has at least ten counts. This rearrangement joins TRBV5-1 to TRBJ2-1; a weak D match, TRBD1 (6 bases). The V end was cut by 4 bases, the J end by 5 bases, with 7 bases between. This CDR3 is 12 amino acids long. CDR1 is SGHRS and CDR2 is YFSETQ in the germline V gene. The CDR3 bases are TGCGCCAGCAGCCGGGACAACAATGAGCAGTTCTTC. This codes for CASSRDNNEQFF.

The rearrangement uses TRBV5-1 and TRBJ1-2, with D perhaps matching TRBD1 (5 bases). This CDR3 has 14 amino acids. V lost 7 bases to trimming and J lost 2 bases, with 15 bases between them. CDR1 SGHRS and CDR2 YFSETQ come from the germline V gene. The CDR3 reads CASRQGTANYGYTF. The CDR3 coding sequence is TGCGCCAGCCGGCAGGGTACTGCGAACTATGGCTACACCTTC.

The J gene is TRBJ1-2, the V gene TRBV5-6; D remains ambiguous. The V gene's germline CDR1 is SGHDT and CDR2 YYEEEE. The V and J ends lost 4 bases and 4 bases respectively, with 8 bases between them. The CDR3 runs 12 residues. CDR3: CASSTYGYGYTF. CDR3 sequence (DNA): TGTGCCAGCAGCACCTACGGCTATGGCTACACCTTC.